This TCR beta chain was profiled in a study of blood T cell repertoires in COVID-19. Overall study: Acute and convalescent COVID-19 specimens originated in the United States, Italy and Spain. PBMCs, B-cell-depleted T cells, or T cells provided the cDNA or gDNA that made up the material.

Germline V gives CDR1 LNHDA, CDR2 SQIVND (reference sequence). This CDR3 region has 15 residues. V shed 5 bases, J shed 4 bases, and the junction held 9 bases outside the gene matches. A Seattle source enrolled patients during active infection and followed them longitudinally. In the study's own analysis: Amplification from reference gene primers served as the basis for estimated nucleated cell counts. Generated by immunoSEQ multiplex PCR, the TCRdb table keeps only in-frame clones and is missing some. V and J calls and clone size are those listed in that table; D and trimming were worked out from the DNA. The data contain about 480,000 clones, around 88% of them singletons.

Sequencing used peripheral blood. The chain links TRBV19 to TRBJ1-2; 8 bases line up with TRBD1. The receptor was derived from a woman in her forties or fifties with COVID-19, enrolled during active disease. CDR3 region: CASSGATGGSYGYTF. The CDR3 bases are TGTGCCAGTAGTGGGGCTACAGGGGGTAGCTATGGCTACACCTTC.